Listed here are 20 T cell receptor beta chains from one sample, sequenced in a study of T cells after yellow fever vaccination. TCRdb re-derived calls from the 5' RACE reads in MiXCR, one entry per CDR3 protein. This table has approximately 160,000 distinct CDR3 sequences, about a tenth appearing once. Specimen: CD8+ T cells sorted from PBMCs, collected 45 days after the yellow fever booster vaccination. Receptors were obtained from a man younger than 35 who received the YFV17D yellow fever vaccine.

There are many counts of this clonotype. V is TRBV5-1 and J is TRBJ2-1; 8 positions match TRBD1. The CDR3 loop spans 13 amino acids. V lost 6 bases and J lost 8; bases outside the gene matches: 7. The germline V gene has CDR1 SGHRS and CDR2 YFSETQ. CDR3 residues: CASTPTGEDEQFF. The CDR3 DNA follows: TGCGCCAGCACCCCGACAGGGGAGGATGAGCAGTTCTTC. The complete variable domain, with remaining parts taken from reference TRBV5-1 and TRBJ2-1, reads KAGVTQTPRYLIKTRGQQVTLSCSPISGHRSVSWYQQTPGQGLQFLFEYFSETQRNKGNFPGRFSGRQFSNSRSEMNVSTLELGDSALYLCASTPTGEDEQFFGPGTRLTVL.

This clonotype has only a few counts. The rearrangement uses TRBV7-2 and TRBJ2-3, with TRBD2 matching over 12 bases. J was trimmed by 2 bases and V by 5 bases; bases with no gene match: 14. Per germline, CDR1 SGHTA and CDR2 FQGNSA. This CDR3 contains 19 residues. This chain's CDR3 is CASSEEPPTSGGNTDTQYF. CDR3 sequence (DNA): TGTGCCAGCAGCGAAGAGCCCCCCACTAGCGGGGGGAACACAGATACGCAGTATTTT.

This clonotype was picked up many times. The J gene is TRBJ1-5, the V gene TRBV4-1; 8 bases are a match to TRBD1. Germline CDR1 MGHRA, CDR2 YSYEKL. The CDR3 contains 15 residues. Losses at the gene ends were 4 bases for V and 7 bases for J; bases not matched to a gene: 9. The CDR3 reads CASSPRTGTFQPQHF. CDR3 bases: TGCGCCAGCAGCCCGAGGACAGGGACTTTCCAGCCCCAGCATTTT.

This clonotype was observed a few times. V gene TRBV7-2 combines with J gene TRBJ2-1; possible D gene TRBD2, 6 bases. The length of the CDR3 is 16 residues. V was cut by 2 bases and J by 3 bases, with 14 bases left in between. Germline-derived CDR1 and CDR2 are SGHTA and FQGNSA. This CDR3 reads CASSLISVADYNEQFF. Written as DNA, the CDR3 is TGTGCCAGCAGCTTAATTTCCGTAGCGGACTACAATGAGCAGTTCTTC.

This clonotype was observed a few times. This chain links TRBV15 with TRBJ2-6; 9 bases line up with TRBD1. Looked up from germline, CDR1 is LNHNV and CDR2 is YYDKDF (reference sequence). The CDR3 contains 19 residues. Trimming cost V 1 base and J 2 bases; bases outside gene matches: 9. This CDR3 reads CATSRAADRGVAGANVLTF. CDR3 DNA sequence: TGTGCCACCAGCAGAGCGGCGGACAGGGGAGTAGCTGGGGCCAACGTCCTGACTTTC.

The chain has TRBV29-1 and TRBJ2-3, with no clear D. The CDR3 is 14 amino acids. Germline values: CDR1 SQVTM, CDR2 ANQGSEA. Trimming took 4 bases from V and 5 from J, leaving 16 bases between them. The CDR3 protein is CSVATPTQQDTQYF. DNA of the CDR3: TGCAGCGTTGCTACACCAACACAACAAGATACGCAGTATTTT.

The chain combines TRBV4-1 with TRBJ1-2; 8 positions agree with TRBD1. J gave up 8 bases and V 1 base, and 3 bases lay outside the gene matches. The germline V gene has CDR1 MGHRA and CDR2 YSYEKL. The CDR3 is 13 residues long. The CDR3 spells CASSQGQGKGYTF. In DNA, the CDR3 is TGCGCCAGCAGCCAAGGACAGGGGAAGGGCTACACCTTC.

This chain links TRBV30 with TRBJ2-4; 8 bases are shared with TRBD1. The CDR3 loop spans 12 amino acids. Per germline, CDR1 GTSNPN and CDR2 SVGIG (reference sequence). Trimming took 4 bases from V and 6 from J; bases not matched to a gene: 2. CDR3 residues: CAWTGGLNIQYF. The CDR3 DNA reads as TGTGCCTGGACAGGGGGCCTAAACATTCAGTACTTC.

This clonotype was seen ten or more times. The chain is built from TRBV4-1 and TRBJ2-5; the match to TRBD2 covers 9 bases. This CDR3 is built from 16 residues. The V gene end was trimmed by 4 bases and the J gene end by 5 bases; junction bases not matched to a gene: 11. Per germline, CDR1 MGHRA and CDR2 YSYEKL. The CDR3 sequence: CASSPGGRGGLETQYF. For the CDR3, the DNA is TGCGCCAGCAGCCCTGGGGGGCGGGGGGGCTTGGAGACCCAGTACTTC.

This chain connects TRBV27 to TRBJ2-3, with 7 positions matching TRBD1. After removal of 6 bases from V and 1 base from J, the junction contained 7 bases not matched to a gene. The CDR3 loop spans 15 amino acids. Per the germline V gene, CDR1 is MNHEY and CDR2 is SMNVEV (reference sequence). The CDR3 here is CASRPGTDGTDTQYF. CDR3 coding DNA: TGTGCCAGCAGACCCGGGACAGACGGCACAGATACGCAGTATTTT.

The chain employs TRBV6-5 and TRBJ2-7; 9 bases line up with TRBD2. Trimming cost V 5 bases and J 3 bases; bases outside gene matches: 8. This CDR3 is built from 15 residues. From germline, CDR1 is MNHEY and CDR2 SVGAGI. This CDR3 is CASSPAGGTVYEQYF. The DNA for the CDR3 is TGTGCCAGCAGTCCCGCGGGGGGGACAGTCTACGAGCAGTACTTC.

This clonotype appeared a few times. The rearrangement uses TRBV27 and TRBJ1-2; 7 bases match TRBD1. V was clipped by 3 bases and J by 2 bases; unmatched bases: 6. The CDR3 contains 15 residues. Germline CDR1 and CDR2: MNHEY and SMNVEV (reference sequence). The CDR3, as DNA: TGTGCCAGCAGTTTGTGGGGACAGACAAACTATGGCTACACCTTC. Translated: CASSLWGQTNYGYTF.

The chain uses TRBV12-3 or TRBV12-4 and TRBJ2-3; D is possibly TRBD1 (6 bases). Trimming removed 5 bases at V and 2 bases at J, with 14 bases between. The CDR3 is 15 residues long. Here the CDR3 reads CASSPRDTATDTQYF. CDR3 nucleotide sequence: TGTGCCAGCAGTCCCCGGGACACCGCCACAGATACGCAGTATTTT.

J is TRBJ1-1 and V is TRBV27, with D perhaps matching TRBD1 (5 bases). The germline V gene encodes CDR1 MNHEY and CDR2 SMNVEV (reference sequence). V was clipped by 6 bases and J by 7 bases, with 15 bases between them. The CDR3 has 13 residues. CDR3 residues: CASSFNRQIEAFF. CDR3 coding DNA: TGTGCCAGCAGCTTCAACAGGCAGATTGAAGCTTTCTTT.

This clonotype showed up just a few times. This chain connects TRBV4-1 to TRBJ2-1, with TRBD1 matching over 8 bases. This CDR3 spans 15 amino acids. Germline V CDR1 and CDR2: MGHRA, YSYEKL. Trimming cost V 2 bases and J 9 bases; bases outside gene matches: 9. This CDR3 is CASSQNRQGASEQFF. The CDR3 coding sequence is TGCGCCAGCAGCCAAAATCGGCAGGGGGCAAGTGAGCAGTTCTTC.

The sample holds many counts of this clonotype. The chain joins TRBV4-2 to TRBJ2-3; TRBD2 might be the D (5 bases). Germline CDR1 LGHNA, CDR2 YNFKEQ. V gave up 1 base and J gave up 4 bases, with 9 bases separating them. The CDR3 sequence is 14 residues long. The CDR3 DNA follows: TGTGCCAGCAGCCAAGTCAGGAGGTCAGATACGCAGTATTTT. Protein: CASSQVRRSDTQYF.

The chain joins TRBV6-6 to TRBJ2-2, with 8 positions matching TRBD2. CDR1 is MNHNY, CDR2 SVGAGI, per germline (reference sequence). The V gene end was trimmed by 5 bases and the J gene end by 0 bases; junction bases not matched to a gene: 2. This CDR3 has 15 residues. This CDR3 is CASSRGGPNTGELFF. Here the CDR3 DNA reads TGTGCCAGCAGTCGCGGGGGGCCGAACACCGGGGAGCTGTTTTTT.

This clonotype showed up just a few times. The chain links TRBV13 to TRBJ1-2; TRBD1 is a possible D gene (6 bases). Germline CDR1 is PRHDT and CDR2 is FYEKMQ (reference sequence). The CDR3 spans 16 residues. V lost 3 bases, J lost 3 bases, and 17 bases lay in between. DNA of the CDR3: TGTGCCAGCAGCTTCCCCCCCCCCGAGGGGGACTATGGCTACACCTTC. Amino acids: CASSFPPPEGDYGYTF.

This clonotype has a handful of counts. This chain connects TRBV29-1 to TRBJ2-7, with no clear D. This CDR3 has 13 amino acids. Trimming took 7 bases from V and 0 from J, leaving 13 bases between them. Germline V gives CDR1 SQVTM, CDR2 ANQGSEA. The CDR3, as DNA: TGCAGCGCCTCCGACACAGCCTCCTACGAGCAGTACTTC. It translates to CSASDTASYEQYF.

This clonotype turned up a few times. CDR3 loop: CASSQDRGGGTDTQYF. CDR3 nucleotides: TGCGCCAGCAGCCAAGATCGGGGGGGAGGCACAGATACGCAGTATTTT. This chain joins TRBV4-3 and TRBJ2-3; 8 positions agree with TRBD2. Trimming removed 0 bases from V and 1 base from J; junction bases left unmatched: 3. Germline CDR1 LGHNA, CDR2 YSLEER. This CDR3 has 16 amino acids.